A single sample is the source of the 28 T cell receptor beta chains below, sequenced in a study of radiotherapy plus CTLA-4 blockade in lung cancer. This table comes from immunoSEQ multiplex PCR, and its TCRdb copy is limited to in-frame clones, with some not included. The sample yields about 76,000 clones, approximately 80% seen once. The material sequenced was peripheral blood, taken from a patient treated with radiotherapy plus ipilimumab. Receptor source: a human donor with non-small cell lung cancer who had stable disease on radiotherapy plus ipilimumab.

This rearrangement joins TRBV28 to TRBJ1-1, with D possibly being TRBD1 (5 bases). CDR1 MDHEN and CDR2 SYDVKM come from the germline V gene. V shed 2 bases and J shed 2 bases, with 15 bases lying between them. The CDR3 sequence is 16 residues long. The CDR3 loop is CASSLRRGGPNTEAFF. Here the CDR3 DNA reads TGTGCCAGCAGTTTACGTCGTGGGGGTCCAAACACTGAAGCTTTCTTT.

The sample holds a few counts of this clone. The chain carries TRBV11-1 and TRBJ2-1, with a possible D match to TRBD2 (7 bases). CDR1 and CDR2 from the germline V gene are SGHAT and FQDESV (reference sequence). The V and J ends lost 5 bases and 0 bases respectively, with 17 bases between them. CDR3 size: 17 residues. The CDR3 protein is CASSPTKGGGSYNEQFF. In nucleotides, the CDR3 is TGTGCCAGCAGCCCTACCAAGGGAGGGGGCTCCTACAATGAGCAGTTCTTC.

This chain links TRBV7-3 with TRBJ2-5, with a possible D match to TRBD2 (5 bases). CDR1 and CDR2 (germline): SGHTA, FQGTGA. The CDR3 runs 13 residues. The V gene lost 4 bases and the J gene lost 1 base, with 7 bases spanning the gap. In DNA, the CDR3 is TGTGCCAGCAGCTGGGGAGCCCAAGAGACCCAGTACTTC. Amino acids: CASSWGAQETQYF.

In DNA form, the CDR3 reads TGCGCCAGCAGCCGTAGGTTTTCGGGGGGCCTCTACGAGCAGTACTTC. Its translation is CASSRRFSGGLYEQYF. This chain links TRBV5-1 with TRBJ2-5; a weak D match, TRBD2 (7 bases). Matching the DNA end better, TRBJ2-7 makes the J call doubtful. Germline V gives CDR1 SGHRS, CDR2 YFSETQ. The CDR3 consists of 16 residues.

The V gene is TRBV11-2, the J gene TRBJ1-2, with D perhaps matching TRBD1 (5 bases). Trimming shortened V by 4 bases and J by 0 bases, and 12 bases separated the two germline ends. The CDR3 is made up of 15 amino acids. Looked up from germline, CDR1 is SGHAT and CDR2 is FQNNGV. The CDR3 region has the DNA TGTGCCAGCAGCTCACATGACAGAGCTAACTATGGCTACACCTTC. This translates into CASSSHDRANYGYTF.

The genes are TRBV2 and TRBJ2-7; TRBD2 might be the D (6 bases). Germline V lookup: CDR1 SNHLY, CDR2 FYNNEI. There are 15 residues in the CDR3. V lost 7 bases and J lost 1, with 17 bases in between. The CDR3 protein is CASTEGGINSYEQYF. The CDR3 DNA sequence: TGTGCCAGCACCGAAGGAGGGATAAATTCCTACGAGCAGTACTTC.

This clone was seen a handful of times. The chain uses TRBV7-8 and TRBJ2-7; 10 positions agree with TRBD1. J gave up 5 bases and V 3 bases, and 10 bases lay outside the gene matches. The germline V gene encodes CDR1 SGHVS and CDR2 FQNEAQ. This CDR3 is 16 amino acids long. The CDR3: CASSFPGQGIENEQYF. CDR3 coding DNA: TGTGCCAGCAGCTTCCCGGGACAGGGGATTGAGAACGAGCAGTACTTC.

The chain has TRBV5-4 and TRBJ2-1; TRBD1 agrees at 7 bases. Looked up from germline, CDR1 is SGHNT and CDR2 is YYREEE (reference sequence). There are 17 residues in the CDR3. V dropped 3 bases and J dropped 0; count of bases not matched to a gene: 9. CDR3: CASSWPPTGLSYNEQFF. CDR3 in DNA: TGTGCCAGCAGCTGGCCCCCGACAGGGCTCTCCTACAATGAGCAGTTCTTC.

V is TRBV5-1 and J is TRBJ2-2; 11 positions match TRBD2. CDR3 length: 16 amino acids. Trimming took 6 bases from V and 6 from J; bases not matched to a gene: 10. Germline lookup yields CDR1 SGHRS and CDR2 YFSETQ. The CDR3: CASTPRASGRSGELFF. The CDR3, as DNA: TGCGCCAGCACCCCCAGGGCTAGCGGGAGGTCCGGGGAGCTGTTTTTT.

The chain couples TRBV29-1 to TRBJ2-1; D uncertain. V gave up 6 bases and J gave up 9 bases, with 18 bases separating them. Germline V gene sequence: CDR1 SQVTM, CDR2 ANQGSEA. This CDR3 is built from 13 residues. Here the CDR3 DNA reads TGCAGCGTCCCTGTGGCCCGTATTAGTGAGCAGTTCTTC. Translated, it gives CSVPVARISEQFF.

The chain employs TRBV7-9 and TRBJ1-1; 9 bases align to TRBD1. Germline V gene lookup returns CDR1 SEHNR and CDR2 FQNEAQ (reference sequence). V gave up 3 bases and J gave up 3 bases; unmatched junction bases: 5. This CDR3 is built from 15 residues. In DNA form, the CDR3 reads TGTGCCAGCAGCTTCACAGGGGGCTTTTACACTGAAGCTTTCTTT. As protein: CASSFTGGFYTEAFF.

J is TRBJ1-4 and V is TRBV5-5, with 7 bases aligning to TRBD1. Germline CDR1 and CDR2: SGHKS and YYEKEE (reference sequence). The CDR3 contains 16 residues. After removal of 0 bases from V and 4 bases from J, the junction contained 6 bases not matched to a gene. The CDR3 is CASSLAAGTVNEKLFF. The CDR3 bases are TGTGCCAGCAGCTTGGCCGCCGGGACAGTTAATGAAAAACTGTTTTTT.

This clone was counted only a few times. V and J are TRBV7-9 and TRBJ1-5; D is perhaps TRBD1 (6 bases). The germline gives CDR1 SEHNR, CDR2 FQNEAQ (reference sequence). This CDR3 region has 18 residues. The V end lost 2 bases, the J end lost 0 bases, and 17 bases lay between the germline ends. CDR3: CASSLSGAQRYSNQPQHF. In DNA form, the CDR3 reads TGTGCCAGCAGCTTATCAGGGGCCCAAAGGTATAGCAATCAGCCCCAGCATTTT.

The table lists this clone with a count of one. This chain links TRBV28 with TRBJ1-2; D gene unclear. V was trimmed by 5 bases and J by 2 bases, leaving 6 bases between them. The germline gives CDR1 MDHEN, CDR2 SYDVKM. CDR3 size: 12 residues. In nucleotides, the CDR3 is TGTGCCAGCAGTGCTGGGAACTATGGCTACACCTTC. It is translated as CASSAGNYGYTF.

The chain links TRBV28 to TRBJ2-7; D is uncertain. Trimming stripped 5 bases from V and 2 bases from J, with 16 bases between. The CDR3 has 15 amino acids. Germline CDR1 reads MDHEN; CDR2 reads SYDVKM. The CDR3 sequence is CASSPLGPRTYEQYF. The CDR3 nucleotides read TGTGCCAGCAGTCCCCTCGGACCCCGAACCTACGAGCAGTACTTC.

This clone was seen only a few times. The chain uses TRBV5-1 and TRBJ2-5, with 9 positions matching TRBD2. CDR3 size: 18 residues. The germline V gene has CDR1 SGHRS and CDR2 YFSETQ. Trimming at V came to 4 bases and at J to 5 bases, leaving 18 bases not matched to a gene. The CDR3 here is CASSPPLIGGGAEETQYF. CDR3 DNA sequence: TGCGCCAGCAGCCCCCCGTTGATAGGCGGGGGGGCCGAGGAGACCCAGTACTTC.

The CDR3 bases are TGTGCCAGCAGTTTACTCCAGGGCAGGGGAATAGTAAACACTGAAGCTTTCTTT. Its translation: CASSLLQGRGIVNTEAFF. The V and J genes are TRBV28 and TRBJ1-1, with D perhaps TRBD1 (6 bases). The CDR3 loop spans 18 amino acids. Between the trimmed V and J ends, which lost 2 bases and 2 bases, there was a span of 21 bases. Germline V gene lookup returns CDR1 MDHEN and CDR2 SYDVKM.

This clone was seen once. This chain joins TRBV18 and TRBJ2-5; 13 bases match TRBD2. Losses at the gene ends were 6 bases for V and 3 bases for J; bases not matched to a gene: 10. CDR1 and CDR2 from the germline V gene are KGHSH and LQKENI. The CDR3 has 17 residues. CDR3 nucleotides: TGTGCCAGCTCCTCGGTGAGACTAGCGGGAGGAGAAGAGACCCAGTACTTC. Protein: CASSSVRLAGGEETQYF. The full variable domain, rest sourced from reference TRBV18 and TRBJ2-5, is NAGVMQNPRHLVRRRGQEARLRCSPMKGHSHVYWYRQLPEEGLKFMVYLQKENIIDESGMPKERFSAEFPKEGPSILRIQQVVRGDSAAYFCASSSVRLAGGEETQYFGPGTRLLVL.

The CDR3 loop is CASSPRLVASGNTIYF. DNA of the CDR3: TGTGCCAGCAGCCCCCGCTTAGTGGCCTCCGGAAACACCATATATTTT. The chain combines TRBV9 with TRBJ1-3; D unresolved. Germline V gene sequence: CDR1 SGDLS, CDR2 YYNGEE. Between the trimmed V and J ends, which lost 4 bases and 4 bases, there was a span of 18 bases. The CDR3 runs to 16 residues. Looking up the rest from reference TRBV9 and TRBJ1-3 gives the full variable domain: DSGVTQTPKHLITATGQRVTLRCSPRSGDLSVYWYQQSLDQGLQFLIQYYNGEERAKGNILERFSAQQFPDLHSELNLSSLELGDSALYFCASSPRLVASGNTIYFGEGSWLTVV.

This rearrangement joins TRBV4-2 to TRBJ2-1, with 11 bases that match TRBD2. V was pared by 0 bases and J by 4 bases, with 5 bases of the junction left unmatched. The CDR3 length is 17 residues. The germline V gene encodes CDR1 LGHNA and CDR2 YNFKEQ. CDR3 coding DNA: TGTGCCAGCAGCCAAGATCAGGGGACTAGCGGTTACAATGAGCAGTTCTTC. Residues: CASSQDQGTSGYNEQFF.

CDR3 amino acids: CASSQDGPPGELFF. CDR3 coding DNA: TGTGCCAGCAGCCAAGACGGGCCTCCTGGGGAGCTGTTTTTT. The chain has TRBV14 and TRBJ2-2; D not certain. The V end lost 0 bases, the J end lost 8 bases, and 10 bases lay between the germline ends. From germline, CDR1 is SGHDN and CDR2 FVKESK. This CDR3 is built from 14 residues. The full variable domain, rest sourced from reference TRBV14 and TRBJ2-2, is EAGVTQFPSHSVIEKGQTVTLRCDPISGHDNLYWYRRVMGKEIKFLLHFVKESKQDESGMPNNRFLAERTGGTYSTLKVQPAELEDSGVYFCASSQDGPPGELFFGEGSRLTVL.

The rearrangement links TRBV11-1 to TRBJ2-1; 11 nucleotides match TRBD2. Germline CDR1 is SGHAT and CDR2 is FQDESV (reference sequence). Unmatched junction bases numbered 4, after V lost 1 base and J lost 5 bases. The CDR3 is 16 amino acids. The CDR3 protein is CASSLGIAGGDNEQFF. Written as DNA, the CDR3 is TGTGCCAGCAGCTTAGGAATAGCGGGAGGGGACAATGAGCAGTTCTTC.

V gene TRBV5-1 combines with J gene TRBJ1-1, with D unresolved. V was shortened by 4 bases and J by 1 base, with 11 bases between the two germline ends. The CDR3 is 14 amino acids. Looked up from germline, CDR1 is SGHRS and CDR2 is YFSETQ. The CDR3 DNA reads as TGCGCCAGCAGCCCACGAGGGTGGAACACTGAAGCTTTCTTT. It encodes CASSPRGWNTEAFF.

This clone occurred once. The chain uses TRBV6-1 and TRBJ1-4; D may be TRBD1 (6 bases). Germline V CDR1 and CDR2: MNHNS, SASEGT. V lost 2 bases to trimming and J lost 8 bases, with 21 bases between them. The CDR3 is 17 amino acids. Here the CDR3 reads CASSENKGHGGREKLFF. CDR3 DNA: TGTGCCAGCAGTGAAAATAAGGGACACGGTGGGAGGGAAAAACTGTTTTTT.

This clone is a singleton in its sample. The gene calls are TRBV5-1 and TRBJ2-5; D possibly matches TRBD1 or TRBD2 (6 bases each). The CDR3 covers 16 residues. The V and J ends lost 1 base and 3 bases respectively, with 16 bases between them. Germline loops: CDR1 SGHRS, CDR2 YFSETQ. The CDR3 reads CASSLQGTPTKETQYF. CDR3 DNA sequence: TGCGCCAGCAGCTTGCAGGGGACTCCTACCAAAGAGACCCAGTACTTC.

The chain is built from TRBV7-9 and TRBJ1-5, with TRBD1 matching over 8 bases. Per germline, CDR1 SEHNR and CDR2 FQNEAQ (reference sequence). J was trimmed by 4 bases and V by 1 base; bases with no gene match: 6. The CDR3 is made up of 16 amino acids. CDR3 residues: CASSLGTGGFNQPQHF. The DNA of the CDR3 is TGTGCCAGCAGCTTAGGTACAGGGGGATTTAATCAGCCCCAGCATTTT.

The genes are TRBV4-1 and TRBJ1-4; D uncertain. CDR3 length: 17 amino acids. Per the germline V gene, CDR1 is MGHRA and CDR2 is YSYEKL. The V end was cut by 2 bases, the J end by 0 bases, with 13 bases between. CDR3 bases: TGCGCCAGCAGCCAACGCTACCGGGATGCAACTAATGAAAAACTGTTTTTT. Translating it yields CASSQRYRDATNEKLFF.

Regarding this clone: Other DNA sequences within the sample encode an identical CDR3. The chain carries TRBV10-3 and TRBJ2-7; no clear D. V lost 2 bases and J lost 0, with 8 bases in between. Germline loops: CDR1 ENHRY, CDR2 SYGVKD. The CDR3 extends over 14 amino acids. CDR3 nucleotide sequence: TGTGCCATCAGTGAGGGAAGAAGCTCCTACGAGCAGTACTTC. This translates into CAISEGRSSYEQYF.